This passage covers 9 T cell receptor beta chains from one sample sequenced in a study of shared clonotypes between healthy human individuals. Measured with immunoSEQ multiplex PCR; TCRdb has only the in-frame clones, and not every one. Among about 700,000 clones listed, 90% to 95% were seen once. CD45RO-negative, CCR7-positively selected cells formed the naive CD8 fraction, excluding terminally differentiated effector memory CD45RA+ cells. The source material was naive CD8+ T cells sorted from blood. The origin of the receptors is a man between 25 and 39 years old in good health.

In nucleotides, the CDR3 is TGTGCCAGCAGTTACTCGTTCTCAGGGGATTCACCCCTCCACTTT. This codes for CASSYSFSGDSPLHF. V is TRBV6-6 and J is TRBJ1-6; TRBD1 might be the D (6 bases). This CDR3 comprises 15 residues. Trimming took 0 bases from V and 8 from J, leaving 11 bases between them. CDR1 is MNHNY, CDR2 SVGAGI, per germline (reference sequence).

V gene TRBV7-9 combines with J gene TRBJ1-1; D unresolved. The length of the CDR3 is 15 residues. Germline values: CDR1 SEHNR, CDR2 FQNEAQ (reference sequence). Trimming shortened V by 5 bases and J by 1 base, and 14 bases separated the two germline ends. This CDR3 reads CASSKAGLGNTEAFF. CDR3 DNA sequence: TGTGCCAGCAGCAAAGCTGGTTTGGGGAACACTGAAGCTTTCTTT. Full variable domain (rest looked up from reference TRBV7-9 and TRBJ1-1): DTGVSQNPRHKITKRGQNVTFRCDPISEHNRLYWYRQTLGQGPEFLTYFQNEAQLEKSRLLSDRFSAERPKGSFSTLEIQRTEQGDSAMYLCASSKAGLGNTEAFFGQGTRLTVV.

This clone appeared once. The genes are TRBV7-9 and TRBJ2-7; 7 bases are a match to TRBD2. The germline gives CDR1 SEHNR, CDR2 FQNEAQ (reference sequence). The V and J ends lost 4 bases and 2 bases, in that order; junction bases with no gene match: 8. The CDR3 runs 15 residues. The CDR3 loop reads CASSSDRGLAYEQYF. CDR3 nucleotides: TGTGCCAGCAGCTCCGACAGAGGACTAGCCTACGAGCAGTACTTC.

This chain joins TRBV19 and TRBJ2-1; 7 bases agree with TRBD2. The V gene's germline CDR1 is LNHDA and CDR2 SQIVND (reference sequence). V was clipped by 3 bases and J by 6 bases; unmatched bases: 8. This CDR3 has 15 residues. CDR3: CASSIWFGGVNEQFF. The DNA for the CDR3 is TGTGCCAGTAGTATTTGGTTTGGGGGGGTCAATGAGCAGTTCTTC.

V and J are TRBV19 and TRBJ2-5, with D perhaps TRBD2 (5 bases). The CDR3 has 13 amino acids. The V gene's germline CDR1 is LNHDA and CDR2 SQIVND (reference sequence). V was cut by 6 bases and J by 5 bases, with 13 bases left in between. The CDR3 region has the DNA TGTGCCAGTAGCGGGGAAGAGGGTGAGACCCAGTACTTC. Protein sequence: CASSGEEGETQYF.

The CDR3 sequence is CASLGQDIYEQYF. The DNA for the CDR3 is TGTGCCAGCCTGGGACAGGATATCTACGAGCAGTACTTC. The gene calls are TRBV6-6 and TRBJ2-7; 8 bases are a match to TRBD1. With V trimmed by 8 bases and J by 3 bases, 6 bases remained unmatched. This CDR3 is 13 amino acids long. Germline CDR1 and CDR2: MNHNY and SVGAGI (reference sequence).

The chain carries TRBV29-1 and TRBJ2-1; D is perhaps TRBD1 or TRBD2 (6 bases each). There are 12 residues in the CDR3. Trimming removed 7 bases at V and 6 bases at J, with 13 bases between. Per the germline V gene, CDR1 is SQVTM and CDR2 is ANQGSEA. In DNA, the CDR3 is TGCAGCGCCACGGGGGCGAGCAATGAGCAGTTCTTC. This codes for CSATGASNEQFF.

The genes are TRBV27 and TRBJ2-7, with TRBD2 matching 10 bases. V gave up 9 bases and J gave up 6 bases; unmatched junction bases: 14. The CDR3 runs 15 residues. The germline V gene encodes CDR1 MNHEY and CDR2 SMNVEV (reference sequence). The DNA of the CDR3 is TGTGCCAGTACCGTGGGGGCTAGCGGGAGACGCGAGCAGTACTTC. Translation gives CASTVGASGRREQYF.

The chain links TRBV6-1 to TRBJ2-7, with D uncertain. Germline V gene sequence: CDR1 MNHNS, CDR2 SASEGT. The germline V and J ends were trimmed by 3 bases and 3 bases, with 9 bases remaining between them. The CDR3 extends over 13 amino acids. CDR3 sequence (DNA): TGTGCCAGCAGTGATTGGTCCTTCTACGAGCAGTACTTC. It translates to CASSDWSFYEQYF.